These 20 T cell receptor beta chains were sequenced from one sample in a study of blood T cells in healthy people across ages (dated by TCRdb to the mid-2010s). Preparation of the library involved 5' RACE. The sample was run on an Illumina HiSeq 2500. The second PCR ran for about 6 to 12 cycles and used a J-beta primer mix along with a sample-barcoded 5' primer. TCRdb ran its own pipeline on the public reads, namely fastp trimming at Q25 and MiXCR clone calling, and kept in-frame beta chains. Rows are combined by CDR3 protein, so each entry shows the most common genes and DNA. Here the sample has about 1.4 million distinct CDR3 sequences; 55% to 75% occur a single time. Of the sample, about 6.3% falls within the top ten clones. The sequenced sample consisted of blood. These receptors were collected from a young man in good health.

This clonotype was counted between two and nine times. The CDR3 loop is CASAGQSHYEQYF. The CDR3 coding sequence is TGTGCCAGCGCCGGGCAATCTCACTACGAGCAGTACTTC. This chain links TRBV12-3 or TRBV12-4 with TRBJ2-7; no clear D. This CDR3 has 13 amino acids. Between the trimmed V and J ends, which lost 8 bases and 3 bases, there was a span of 14 bases.

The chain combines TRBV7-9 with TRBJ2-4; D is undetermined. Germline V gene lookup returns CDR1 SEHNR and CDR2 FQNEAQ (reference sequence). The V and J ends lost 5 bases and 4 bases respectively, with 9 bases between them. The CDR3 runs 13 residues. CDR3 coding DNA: TGTGCCAGCAGCCAGACACAAAAAAACATTCAGTACTTC. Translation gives CASSQTQKNIQYF.

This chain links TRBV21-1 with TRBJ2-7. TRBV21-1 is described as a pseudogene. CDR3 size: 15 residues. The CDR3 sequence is CASSKETGGSYEQYF. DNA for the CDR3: TGTGCCAGCAGCAAAGAGACGGGGGGCTCCTACGAGCAGTACTTC.

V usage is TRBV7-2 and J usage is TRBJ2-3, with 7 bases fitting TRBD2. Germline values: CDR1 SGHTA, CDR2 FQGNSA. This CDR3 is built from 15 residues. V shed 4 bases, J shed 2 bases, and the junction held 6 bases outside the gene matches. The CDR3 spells CASSSGLGITDTQYF. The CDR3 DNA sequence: TGTGCCAGCAGCTCCGGACTAGGCATCACAGATACGCAGTATTTT.

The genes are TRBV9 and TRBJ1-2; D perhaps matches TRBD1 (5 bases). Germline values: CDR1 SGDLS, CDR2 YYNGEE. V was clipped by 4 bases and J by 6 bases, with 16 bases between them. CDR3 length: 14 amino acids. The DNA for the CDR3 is TGTGCCAGCAGCTCCGAAACAGGTATCCATGGCTACACCTTC. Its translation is CASSSETGIHGYTF.

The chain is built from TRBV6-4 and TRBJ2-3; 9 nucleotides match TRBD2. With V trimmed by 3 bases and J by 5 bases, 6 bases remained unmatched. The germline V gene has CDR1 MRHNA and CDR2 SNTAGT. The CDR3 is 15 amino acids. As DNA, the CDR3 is TGTGCCAGCAGTGAATATCCTAGCGGGAAAGATACGCAGTATTTT. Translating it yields CASSEYPSGKDTQYF.

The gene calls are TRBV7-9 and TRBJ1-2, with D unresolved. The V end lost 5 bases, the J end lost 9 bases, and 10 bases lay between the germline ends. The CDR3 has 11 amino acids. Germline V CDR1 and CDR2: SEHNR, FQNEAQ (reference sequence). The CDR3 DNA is TGTGCCAGCAGCCTAACGCTTCGCTACACCTTC. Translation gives CASSLTLRYTF. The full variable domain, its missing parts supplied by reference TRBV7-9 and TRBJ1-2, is DTGVSQNPRHKITKRGQNVTFRCDPISEHNRLYWYRQTLGQGPEFLTYFQNEAQLEKSRLLSDRFSAERPKGSFSTLEIQRTEQGDSAMYLCASSLTLRYTFGSGTRLTVV.

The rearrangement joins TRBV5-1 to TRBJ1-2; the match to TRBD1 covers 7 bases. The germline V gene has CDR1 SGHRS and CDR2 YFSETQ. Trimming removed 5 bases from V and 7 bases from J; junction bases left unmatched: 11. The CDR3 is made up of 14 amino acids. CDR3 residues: CASSIQDPGGGYTF. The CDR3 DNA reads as TGCGCCAGCAGTATTCAGGACCCAGGGGGTGGCTACACCTTC.

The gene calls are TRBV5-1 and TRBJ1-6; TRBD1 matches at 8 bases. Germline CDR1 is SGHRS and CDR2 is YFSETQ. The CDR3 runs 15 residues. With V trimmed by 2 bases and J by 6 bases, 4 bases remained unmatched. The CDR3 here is CASSFTGGVNSPLHF. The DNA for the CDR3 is TGCGCCAGCAGCTTCACAGGGGGTGTTAATTCACCCCTCCACTTT.

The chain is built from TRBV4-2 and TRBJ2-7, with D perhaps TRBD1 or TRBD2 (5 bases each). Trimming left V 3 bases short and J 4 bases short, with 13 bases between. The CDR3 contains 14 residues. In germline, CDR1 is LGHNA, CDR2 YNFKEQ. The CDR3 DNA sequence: TGTGCCAGCAGCCACCGCCGAGGGGTGTACGAGCAGTACTTC. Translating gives CASSHRRGVYEQYF.

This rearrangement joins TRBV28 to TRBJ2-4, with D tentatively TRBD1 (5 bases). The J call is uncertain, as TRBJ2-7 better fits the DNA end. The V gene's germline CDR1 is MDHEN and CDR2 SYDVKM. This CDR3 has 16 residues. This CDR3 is CASSLLPGKPDREQYF. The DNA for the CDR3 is TGTGCCAGCAGTCTTCTCCCAGGGAAACCAGACCGCGAGCAGTACTTC.

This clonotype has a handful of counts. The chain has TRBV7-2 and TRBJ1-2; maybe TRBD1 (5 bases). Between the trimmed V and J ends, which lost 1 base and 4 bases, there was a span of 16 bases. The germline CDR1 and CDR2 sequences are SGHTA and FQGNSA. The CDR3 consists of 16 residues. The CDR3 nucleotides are TGTGCCAGCAGCTTAGACGGGACCGACTGGACCTATGGCTACACCTTC. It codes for CASSLDGTDWTYGYTF. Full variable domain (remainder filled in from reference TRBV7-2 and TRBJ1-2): GAGVSQSPSNKVTEKGKDVELRCDPISGHTALYWYRQSLGQGLEFLIYFQGNSAPDKSGLPSDRFSAERTGGSVSTLTIQRTQQEDSAVYLCASSLDGTDWTYGYTFGSGTRLTVV.

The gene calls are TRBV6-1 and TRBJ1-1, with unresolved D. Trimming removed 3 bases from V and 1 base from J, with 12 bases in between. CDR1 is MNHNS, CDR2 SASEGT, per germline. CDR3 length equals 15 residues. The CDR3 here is CASSEASSGNTEAFF. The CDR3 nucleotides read TGTGCCAGCAGTGAGGCCTCATCGGGGAACACTGAAGCTTTCTTT.

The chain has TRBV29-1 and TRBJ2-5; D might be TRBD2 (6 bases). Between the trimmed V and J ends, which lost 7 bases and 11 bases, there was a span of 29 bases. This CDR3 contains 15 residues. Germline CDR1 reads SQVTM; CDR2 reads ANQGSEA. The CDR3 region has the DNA TGCAGCGCTGATTTTTCGCCGGGACTCCTGGCACAGCAGTACTTC. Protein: CSADFSPGLLAQQYF.

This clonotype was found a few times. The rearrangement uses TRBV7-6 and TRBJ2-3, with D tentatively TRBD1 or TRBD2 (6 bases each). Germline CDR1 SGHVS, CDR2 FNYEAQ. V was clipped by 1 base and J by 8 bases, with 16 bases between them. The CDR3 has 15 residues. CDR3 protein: CASSLDEGGRSTQYF. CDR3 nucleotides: TGTGCCAGCAGCTTAGACGAGGGGGGTCGAAGTACGCAGTATTTT. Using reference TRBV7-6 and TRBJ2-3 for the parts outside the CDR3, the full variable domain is GAGVSQSPRYKVTKRGQDVALRCDPISGHVSLYWYRQALGQGPEFLTYFNYEAQQDKSGLPNDRFSAERPEGSISTLTIQRTEQRDSAMYRCASSLDEGGRSTQYFGPGTRLTVL.

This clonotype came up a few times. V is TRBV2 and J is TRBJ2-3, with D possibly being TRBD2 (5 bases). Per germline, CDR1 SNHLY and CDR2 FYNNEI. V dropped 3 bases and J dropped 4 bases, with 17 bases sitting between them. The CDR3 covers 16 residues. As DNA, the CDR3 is TGTGCCAGCAGTGATCGGGCGGGCTGGCGGGCAGATACGCAGTATTTT. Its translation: CASSDRAGWRADTQYF. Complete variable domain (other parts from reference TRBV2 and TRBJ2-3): EPEVTQTPSHQVTQMGQEVILRCVPISNHLYFYWYRQILGQKVEFLVSFYNNEISEKSEIFDDQFSVERPDGSNFTLKIRSTKLEDSAMYFCASSDRAGWRADTQYFGPGTRLTVL.

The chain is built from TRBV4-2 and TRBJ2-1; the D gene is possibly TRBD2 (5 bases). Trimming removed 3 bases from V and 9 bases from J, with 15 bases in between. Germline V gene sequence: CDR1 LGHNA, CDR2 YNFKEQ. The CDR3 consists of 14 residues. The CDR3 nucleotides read TGTGCCAGCAGCCATAACCGAGGGAGACGTGAGCAGTTCTTC. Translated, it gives CASSHNRGRREQFF.

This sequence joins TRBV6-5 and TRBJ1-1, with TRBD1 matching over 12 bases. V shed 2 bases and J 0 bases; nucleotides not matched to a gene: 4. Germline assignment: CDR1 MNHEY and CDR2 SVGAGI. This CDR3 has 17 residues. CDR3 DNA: TGTGCCAGCAGTTACGACGGGACAGGGGGCATGAACACTGAAGCTTTCTTT. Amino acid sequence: CASSYDGTGGMNTEAFF.

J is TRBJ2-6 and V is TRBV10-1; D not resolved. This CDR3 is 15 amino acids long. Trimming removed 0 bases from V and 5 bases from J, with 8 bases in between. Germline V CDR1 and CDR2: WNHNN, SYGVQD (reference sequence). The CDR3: CASSESTGRANVLTF. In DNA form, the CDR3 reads TGCGCCAGCAGTGAGTCGACCGGCCGGGCCAACGTCCTGACTTTC.

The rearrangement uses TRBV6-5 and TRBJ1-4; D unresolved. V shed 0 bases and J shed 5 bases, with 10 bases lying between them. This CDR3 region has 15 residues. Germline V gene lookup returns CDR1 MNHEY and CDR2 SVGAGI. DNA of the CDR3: TGTGCCAGCAGTTACTCGGGAGTTCAAAATGAAAAACTGTTTTTT. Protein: CASSYSGVQNEKLFF.